The 4 T cell receptor beta chains below were found in one sample sequenced in a study of cytomegalovirus exposure and HLA in healthy donors listed by TCRdb under 2017. Libraries came from the immunoSEQ multiplex PCR assay. A mixture of 60 forward primers for TCR Vbeta segments and 13 reverse primers for TCR Jbeta segments was used in the multiplex PCR. TCRdb mirrors the immuneACCESS table, restricted to in-frame sequences. Some clones are absent from its copies; in checked studies, under half trace to an unresolved V gene, and the reason for the others is unknown. Within this sample are about 200,000 clones, with 65% to 90% of them counted one time only. Of the sample, 2.3% is held by the ten largest clones. Sample: PBMCs. Receptors originate from a woman aged 50 to 65 in good health and CMV-seronegative.

The chain links TRBV7-2 to TRBJ2-2; perhaps TRBD1 as D (5 bases). CDR1 and CDR2 (germline): SGHTA, FQGNSA. Trimming shortened V by 1 base and J by 5 bases, and 8 bases separated the two germline ends. This CDR3 contains 14 residues. CDR3 sequence reads: CASSLEGATGELFF. The CDR3 nucleotides read TGTGCCAGCAGCTTAGAAGGGGCGACCGGGGAGCTGTTTTTT.

Details on this clone: A read error may produce the germline difference seen at one junction end. This chain joins TRBV7-9 and TRBJ2-7, with 9 bases aligning to TRBD1. The CDR3 totals 15 residues. The germline V gene encodes CDR1 SEHNR and CDR2 FQNEAQ (reference sequence). CDR3 loop: CSSHSLGTGKHEQYF. The CDR3 DNA is TGTTCCAGCCATTCACTAGGGACAGGGAAACACGAGCAGTACTTC.

V usage is TRBV7-8 and J usage is TRBJ2-3; the match to TRBD2 covers 9 bases. V trimming: 3 bases; J trimming: 4 bases; junction bases outside the gene matches: 2. The length of the CDR3 is 14 residues. From germline, CDR1 is SGHVS and CDR2 FQNEAQ. DNA for the CDR3: TGTGCCAGCAGCTTTGGCGGGAGGGCAGATACGCAGTATTTT. Translated: CASSFGGRADTQYF.

The J gene is TRBJ2-2, the V gene TRBV5-1, with 7 bases identical to TRBD2. Germline lookup yields CDR1 SGHRS and CDR2 YFSETQ. This CDR3 has 16 amino acids. Unmatched junction bases numbered 6, after V lost 0 bases and J lost 4 bases. The CDR3 bases are TGCGCCAGCAGCTTGGACGGACTAGGGAGCACCGGGGAGCTGTTTTTT. It is translated as CASSLDGLGSTGELFF.